A single sample is the source of the 9 T cell receptor beta chains below, sequenced in a study of STAT5B mutations in CD4+ large granular lymphocyte leukemia. The protocol was immunoSEQ multiplex PCR, while the TCRdb copy is restricted to in-frame clones and leaves out a portion. The sample shows 30,000 to 40,000 clones, about 91% of them seen only once. Material: CD4+ T cells from blood buffy coats. These receptors were collected from a human donor in good health.

The chain is built from TRBV7-2 and TRBJ1-2; D unclear. V lost 0 bases to trimming and J lost 2 bases, with 19 bases between them. The CDR3 extends over 18 amino acids. Per germline, CDR1 SGHTA and CDR2 FQGNSA. The CDR3 loop is CASSLAPTLQVENYGYTF. CDR3 in DNA: TGTGCCAGCAGCTTAGCGCCCACACTTCAGGTTGAAAACTATGGCTACACCTTC.

The V gene is TRBV19, the J gene TRBJ2-1; TRBD1 agrees at 9 bases. J lost 5 bases, V lost 10 bases, and 9 bases had no gene match. The CDR3 is 14 residues long. Germline V gene data show CDR1 as LNHDA and CDR2 as SQIVND (reference sequence). CDR3 in DNA: TGTGCCACCAAGGGGGACAGGGTTCACAATGAGCAGTTCTTC. This sequence encodes CATKGDRVHNEQFF.

The chain employs TRBV10-3 and TRBJ1-4, with D possibly being TRBD1 (6 bases). V was pared by 3 bases and J by 6 bases, with 11 bases between. The CDR3 covers 14 residues. The germline CDR1 and CDR2 sequences are ENHRY and SYGVKD. This CDR3 is CAISDRGRDEKLFF. In DNA form, the CDR3 reads TGTGCCATCAGTGACAGGGGTAGGGATGAAAAACTGTTTTTT.

On this clone itself: The same CDR3 also results from other DNA sequences found in this sample. The rearrangement joins TRBV7-2 to TRBJ1-2; TRBD1 matches 10 bases. The length of the CDR3 is 14 residues. Germline CDR1 SGHTA, CDR2 FQGNSA. Trimming cost V 1 base and J 4 bases; bases outside gene matches: 0. Written as DNA, the CDR3 is TGTGCCAGCAGCTTAGGGACAGGGGGCTATGGCTACACCTTC. Its protein is CASSLGTGGYGYTF.

This rearrangement joins TRBV30 to TRBJ1-1; D unclear. The CDR3 is made up of 10 amino acids. The germline gives CDR1 GTSNPN, CDR2 SVGIG (reference sequence). The V end lost 7 bases, the J end lost 10 bases, and 13 bases lay between the germline ends. The CDR3: CALYEGRAFF. The CDR3 DNA reads TGTGCCTTGTATGAGGGCAGAGCTTTCTTT. Full variable domain (missing parts from reference TRBV30 and TRBJ1-1): SQTIHQWPATLVQPVGSPLSLECTVEGTSNPNLYWYRQAAGRGLQLLFYSVGIGQISSEVPQNLSASRPQDRQFILSSKKLLLSDSGFYLCALYEGRAFFGQGTRLTVV.

The V call is TRBV10-1, the J call TRBJ2-5; D unclear. Germline assignment: CDR1 WNHNN and CDR2 SYGVQD (reference sequence). The CDR3 is 12 residues long. With 5 bases removed from V and 0 bases from J, the gap between germline ends came to 4 bases. The CDR3 DNA is TGCGCCAGCAGTAGAAACCAAGAGACCCAGTACTTC. Residues: CASSRNQETQYF.

V and J are TRBV2 and TRBJ2-7, with 11 positions matching TRBD1. CDR3 length: 13 residues. V shed 7 bases and J 5 bases; nucleotides not matched to a gene: 4. The germline gives CDR1 SNHLY, CDR2 FYNNEI. CDR3 DNA sequence: TGTGCCAGCACCGGGGACAGGGGGAACGAGCAGTACTTC. Translation gives CASTGDRGNEQYF.

DNA for the CDR3: TGTGCCAGCAGCTTAGAACTGGAGCAGTACTTC. It specifies CASSLELEQYF. The chain uses TRBV7-8 and TRBJ2-7; D uncertain. V lost 1 base and J lost 7, with 5 bases in between. The CDR3 extends over 11 amino acids. CDR1 is SGHVS, CDR2 FQNEAQ, per germline.

The chain joins TRBV11-3 to TRBJ1-1; D perhaps matches TRBD1 (6 bases). The V gene's germline CDR1 is SGHNT and CDR2 YENEEA. The CDR3 loop spans 13 amino acids. Trimming shortened V by 4 bases and J by 2 bases, and 8 bases separated the two germline ends. In DNA form, the CDR3 reads TGTGCCAGCAGCTCGGGACACAACACTGAAGCTTTCTTT. It yields the protein CASSSGHNTEAFF.